This T cell receptor (beta chain) is from a study of blood T cell repertoires in COVID-19 (dated by TCRdb to the early 2020s). Some background on the complete study: Collaborator samples came from the United States, Italy and Spain and covered acute and convalescent phases of COVID-19. The prospective study material was composed of cDNA or gDNA derived from T cells, B-cell-depleted T cells, or PBMCs. The dataset comprised deeply sampled blood TCRbeta repertoires from subjects exposed to, actively infected with, or recovered from COVID-19. A freely available public database, intended as a resource for researchers studying the immune response to SARS-CoV-2, is where the repertoires were released. The samples were drawn from the first 160 participants of the ongoing ImmuneRACE study and from some 1,300 subjects provided by 6 global collaborators. The sample metadata nearly always contained a de-identified subject ID, COVID-19 status, age in years and sex. Where available, HLA class I and class II types were obtained from metadata supplied by the sample provider rather than from assay-based typing.

The junction shows trimming of 5 bases on V and 4 bases on J, plus 12 bases between the germline ends. The CDR3 sequence holds 13 residues, the cysteine and phenylalanine included. Kept here is only the CDR3 DNA, which spans 39 bases and is read in frame from base 1. The CDR1 and CDR2 encoded by the germline V gene are SGHTS and YDEGEE. Each collaborating institution followed its own protocols to collect whole blood in K2EDTA tubes. Collaborator samples were shipped for TCRbeta analysis as frozen whole blood, isolated PBMCs, or DNA extracted from either sample type. TCRbeta CDR3 regions were amplified from genomic DNA using the immunoSEQ Assay, a bias-controlled multiplex PCR. Concerning the study's data processing: Nucleated cell counts per sample were estimated from amplification of reference gene primers within the assay. To quantify the absolute abundance of each unique TCRbeta CDR3 rearrangement, sequence reads were collapsed and filtered. For each sample, productive Simpson clonality was calculated by taking the square root of Simpson's diversity index across productive rearrangements. In its TCRdb copy, this immuneACCESS table keeps in-frame sequences only and misses some clones. Where compared with another copy, unresolved V genes explain less than half of these, and the others have no known cause. V, J and clone size are those of that table, while D and trimming were read from the DNA. Counted in this sample were about 160,000 clones; roughly 83% of them appeared once. Together, the top ten hold less than 3.5% of the sample.

The investigation overall reported the following: How much clinical and demographic metadata was included differed by source and by participant, and the metadata was provided uncurated.

This clone was counted between two and nine times. The target of this receptor is not known. Nothing much larger sits one base from this clone, and base qualities are not available. The source of this sequence is a woman aged 60-70 years with acute or convalescent COVID-19. The V gene is TRBV5-8 and the J gene is TRBJ1-2, with a tentative D gene TRBD1 over 6 matching bases. Sequenced input: peripheral blood. The bases are TGTGCCAGCAGTCTGCAGGGGACCTATGGCTACACCTTC. This encodes CASSLQGTYGYTF.